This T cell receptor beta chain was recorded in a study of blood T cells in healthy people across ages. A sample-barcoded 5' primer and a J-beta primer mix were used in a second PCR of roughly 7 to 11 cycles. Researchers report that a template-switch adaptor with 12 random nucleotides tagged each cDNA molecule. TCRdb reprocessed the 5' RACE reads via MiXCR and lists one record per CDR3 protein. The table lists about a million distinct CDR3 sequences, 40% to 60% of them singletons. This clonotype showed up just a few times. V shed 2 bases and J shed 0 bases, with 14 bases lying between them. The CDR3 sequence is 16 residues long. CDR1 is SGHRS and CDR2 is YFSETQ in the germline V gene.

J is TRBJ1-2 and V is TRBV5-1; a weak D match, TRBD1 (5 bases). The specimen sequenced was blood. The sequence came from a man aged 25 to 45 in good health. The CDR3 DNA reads TGCGCCAGCAGCTTTGGACACACGATATCTAACTATGGCTACACCTTC. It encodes CASSFGHTISNYGYTF.